These T cell receptor beta chains were read from a single sample in a study of response to subunit inactivated influenza vaccine. TCRdb passed the RT-PCR reads through MiXCR, listing each CDR3 protein once. The table shows over 750,000 distinct CDR3 sequences, with around 20% occurring only once. The source was PBMCs from blood, collected less than 6 days after vaccination. Receptors originate from a man aged 45 to 65 who received an inactivated influenza vaccine. Both conserved end residues are part of each CDR3. D genes are given only for firm matches.

d_call,v_call,cdr3_aa
-,TRBV20-1,CSAIPLVNTGELFF
-,TRBV7-2,CASSLGPRREAFF
-,TRBV20-1,CSANSAPDTQYF
-,TRBV6-1,CASSSGGDGERKLFF
TRBD1,TRBV7-9,CASSSGQLIQETQYF
TRBD2,TRBV28,CASSPTSGAILGRQETQYF
-,TRBV11-2,CASSYTRGASYEQYF
-,TRBV12-3/TRBV12-4,CASSFGVRNTGELFF
-,TRBV20-1,CSARAKTQGPEQFF
TRBD2,TRBV12-3/TRBV12-4,CASSLGLAGFNEQFF
TRBD1,TRBV20-1,CSGGAGNRDSYGYTF
TRBD2,TRBV9,CASSRTPGGRETQYF
-,TRBV28,CASSLRRRRETQYF
-,TRBV15,CATSRDGDHSYNEQFF